Below are 9 T cell receptor beta chains sequenced from a single sample in a study of long-term antiretroviral therapy in people with HIV. At the survey level, the v3.0 immunoSEQ assay was run. This table comes from immunoSEQ multiplex PCR, and its TCRdb copy is limited to in-frame clones, with some not included. The sample lists approximately 24,000 clones, over 70% occurring once. This sample comprised unsorted PBMCs, obtained 2.1 years after starting antiretroviral therapy. The receptors shown here come from a man aged 25-40 years with HIV.

Relative to its sample, this clone is large (0.1 to 1%). At the DNA level, this CDR3 is encoded by other sequences in the same sample as well. The rearrangement uses TRBV10-3 and TRBJ2-1; D not resolved. Germline CDR1 and CDR2: ENHRY and SYGVKD. The CDR3 totals 11 residues. V was trimmed by 4 bases and J by 7 bases, leaving 5 bases between them. The DNA for the CDR3 is TGTGCCATCAGTGTGGGGAATGAGCAGTTCTTC. Protein product: CAISVGNEQFF.

This clone was observed a single time. The genes are TRBV2 and TRBJ1-6; maybe TRBD1 (5 bases). The germline gives CDR1 SNHLY, CDR2 FYNNEI. This CDR3 is built from 15 residues. Between the trimmed V and J ends, which lost 11 bases and 1 base, there was a span of 15 bases. This CDR3 reads CAGAWRGSYNSPLHF. The CDR3, as DNA: TGTGCCGGCGCATGGAGGGGATCCTATAATTCACCCCTCCACTTT.

V gene TRBV30 combines with J gene TRBJ2-1; no reliable D call. There are 14 residues in the CDR3. Germline assignment: CDR1 GTSNPN and CDR2 SVGIG (reference sequence). V lost 8 bases to trimming and J lost 1 base, with 15 bases between them. The CDR3 DNA reads as TGTGCCACCATAAAGGTTCAATCCTACAATGAGCAGTTCTTC. Translated, it gives CATIKVQSYNEQFF.

The rearrangement joins TRBV14 to TRBJ1-3; no firm D call. The CDR3 loop spans 15 amino acids. Germline V gene data show CDR1 as SGHDN and CDR2 as FVKESK. Trimming stripped 4 bases from V and 0 bases from J, with 10 bases between. CDR3 residues: CASSPRLGSGNTIYF. The CDR3 DNA is TGTGCCAGCAGCCCTCGACTCGGCTCTGGAAACACCATATATTTT.

In its sample, this clone was seen a few times. V and J are TRBV6-6 and TRBJ2-7, with 10 bases fitting TRBD1. J was trimmed by 2 bases and V by 10 bases; bases with no gene match: 5. CDR3 size: 13 residues. Per germline, CDR1 MNHNY and CDR2 SVGAGI (reference sequence). The CDR3 loop is CATSGQGPYEQYF. For the CDR3, the DNA is TGTGCCACCTCGGGACAGGGGCCCTACGAGCAGTACTTC.

In its sample, this clone was seen a few times. CDR3 sequence: CASSLWTGNYGYTF. CDR3 in DNA: TGTGCCAGCAGCCTCTGGACAGGGAACTATGGCTACACCTTC. This rearrangement joins TRBV9 to TRBJ1-2, with 8 bases identical to TRBD1. Germline V gene data show CDR1 as SGDLS and CDR2 as YYNGEE. The CDR3 extends over 14 amino acids. With V trimmed by 4 bases and J by 2 bases, 4 bases remained unmatched.

The V call is TRBV7-2, the J call TRBJ1-5; D remains unclear. There are 14 residues in the CDR3. The V and J ends lost 1 base and 0 bases respectively, with 4 bases between them. Per germline, CDR1 SGHTA and CDR2 FQGNSA. CDR3 bases: TGTGCCAGCAGCTTAGGTAATAGCAATCAGCCCCAGCATTTT. Protein sequence: CASSLGNSNQPQHF.

The chain has TRBV5-4 and TRBJ1-1; a weak D match, TRBD1 (5 bases). The germline V gene has CDR1 SGHNT and CDR2 YYREEE (reference sequence). The CDR3 has 15 residues. V lost 4 bases to trimming and J lost 0 bases, with 13 bases between them. The CDR3 reads CASSPRQGVNTEAFF. The CDR3 coding sequence is TGTGCCAGCAGCCCCCGGCAGGGAGTGAACACTGAAGCTTTCTTT.

The chain has TRBV7-8 and TRBJ2-7; 7 bases map to TRBD1. CDR3 size: 16 residues. J was trimmed by 0 bases and V by 1 base; bases with no gene match: 6. Per the germline V gene, CDR1 is SGHVS and CDR2 is FQNEAQ. The CDR3 region is CASSLVTTGPSYEQYF. Here the CDR3 DNA reads TGTGCCAGCAGCTTAGTTACGACAGGGCCCTCCTACGAGCAGTACTTC.